Below are 5 T cell receptor beta chains sequenced from a single sample in a study of identical twins (dated by TCRdb to the mid-2010s). The method was 5' RACE. The reads were generated on an Illumina HiSeq 2000. TCRdb trimmed the raw reads at Q25, called clones with MiXCR and kept productive beta chains. CDR3 protein sequences are deduplicated, and each keeps its most common genes and DNA. The sample includes around 1.7 million distinct CDR3 sequences, with roughly a third observed a single time. About 0.27% of the sample comes from the top ten. Sequenced material: cord blood. These receptors all stem from a newborn girl in good health.

V gene TRBV24-1 combines with J gene TRBJ2-5, with 8 bases aligning to TRBD1. V lost 12 bases, J lost 11 bases, and 10 bases stayed unmatched. Germline CDR1 reads KGHDR; CDR2 reads SFDVKD. CDR3 size: 11 residues. The CDR3 nucleotides are TGTGCCGCAGGACAGGGAAATGAGCAGTACTTC. Translation gives CAAGQGNEQYF.

This clonotype occurred many times. The germline gene is not matched at one end of the junction; a read error may be the cause. The V and J genes are TRBV5-1 and TRBJ2-3; a possible D gene is TRBD1 (6 bases). From germline, CDR1 is SGHRS and CDR2 YFSETQ. CDR3 size: 14 residues. CDR3 protein: CASSLAGQTDTQYF. DNA of the CDR3: TGTGCCAGCAGCTTAGCAGGACAGACAGATACGCAGTATTTT.

V gene TRBV29-1 combines with J gene TRBJ2-3, with D perhaps assigned TRBD1 or TRBD2 (5 bases each). Germline V gives CDR1 SQVTM, CDR2 ANQGSEA. V was cut by 6 bases and J by 2 bases, with 9 bases left in between. The CDR3 runs 12 residues. The CDR3 reads CSVGTPTDTQYF. In nucleotides, the CDR3 is TGCAGCGTGGGGACCCCCACAGATACGCAGTATTTT.

CDR3 DNA sequence: TGCGCCAGCAGTCACCCTACCGGGCAGCAGTTCTTC. Translating it yields CASSHPTGQQFF. The chain links TRBV4-1 to TRBJ2-1; D is unresolved. The CDR3 has 12 residues. With 6 bases removed from V and 11 bases from J, the gap between germline ends came to 14 bases. Germline V gene lookup returns CDR1 MGHRA and CDR2 YSYEKL.

This clonotype was counted between two and nine times. The rearrangement uses TRBV28 and TRBJ2-7; no clear D gene. Germline V gives CDR1 MDHEN, CDR2 SYDVKM. The ends were cut back, 4 bases at V and 2 bases at J, with 12 bases in the middle. The CDR3 extends over 14 amino acids. This CDR3 is CASSSQTTTYEQYF. CDR3 coding DNA: TGTGCCAGCAGTTCACAAACCACGACCTACGAGCAGTACTTC.